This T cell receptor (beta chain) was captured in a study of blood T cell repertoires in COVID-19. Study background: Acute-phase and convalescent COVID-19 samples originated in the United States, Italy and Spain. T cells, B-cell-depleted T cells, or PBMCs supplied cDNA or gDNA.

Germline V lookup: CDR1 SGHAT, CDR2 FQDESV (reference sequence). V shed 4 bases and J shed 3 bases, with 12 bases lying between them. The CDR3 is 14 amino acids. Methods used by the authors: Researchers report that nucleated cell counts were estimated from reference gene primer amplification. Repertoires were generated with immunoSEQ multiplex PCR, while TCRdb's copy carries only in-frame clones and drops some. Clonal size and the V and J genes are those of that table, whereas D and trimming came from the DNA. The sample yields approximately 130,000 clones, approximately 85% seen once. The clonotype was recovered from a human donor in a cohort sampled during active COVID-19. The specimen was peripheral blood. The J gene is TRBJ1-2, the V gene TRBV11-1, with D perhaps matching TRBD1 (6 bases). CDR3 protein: CASSSLGGDYGYTF. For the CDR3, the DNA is TGTGCCAGCAGCTCCCTAGGGGGGGACTATGGCTACACCTTC.